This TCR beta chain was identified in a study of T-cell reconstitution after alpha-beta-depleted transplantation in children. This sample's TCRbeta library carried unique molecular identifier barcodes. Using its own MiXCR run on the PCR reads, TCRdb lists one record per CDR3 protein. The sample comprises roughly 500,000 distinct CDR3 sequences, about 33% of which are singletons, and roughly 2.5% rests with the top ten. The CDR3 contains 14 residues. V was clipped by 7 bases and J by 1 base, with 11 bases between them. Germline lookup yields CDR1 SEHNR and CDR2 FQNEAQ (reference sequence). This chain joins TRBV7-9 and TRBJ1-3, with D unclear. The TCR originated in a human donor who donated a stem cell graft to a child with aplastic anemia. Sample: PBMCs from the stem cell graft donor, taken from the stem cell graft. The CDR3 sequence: CASTQSASGNTIYF. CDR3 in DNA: TGTGCCAGCACCCAATCCGCGTCTGGAAACACCATATATTTT.